The clone carrying this T cell receptor beta chain was observed once. The CDR3 sequence is 16 residues long. Germline assignment: CDR1 MNHEY and CDR2 SVGEGT. V lost 4 bases to trimming and J lost 3 bases; unmatched junction nucleotides: 8. These data belong to a study of blood T cell repertoires in COVID-19. At the level of the study: COVID-19 samples, acute and convalescent, were from the United States, Italy and Spain. In each case, the material was cDNA or gDNA derived from T cells, B-cell-depleted T cells, or PBMCs.

In the study's own analysis: Amplifying reference gene primers gave estimates of nucleated cell counts. Produced via immunoSEQ multiplex PCR; TCRdb's table is partial and in-frame only. That table is the source of V, J and clone size, and D and trimming were worked out from the DNA. The sample carries about 110,000 clones, about three quarters recorded once. The sequenced sample was peripheral blood. This clonotype was sampled from a man between 65 and 80 years old with acute or convalescent COVID-19. V and J are TRBV6-2 or TRBV6-3 and TRBJ2-7; 11 positions match TRBD2. This chain's CDR3 is CASSFALAGGFYEQYF. The CDR3 DNA sequence: TGTGCCAGCAGTTTCGCCTTAGCGGGGGGGTTCTACGAGCAGTACTTC.